The rows below give T cell receptor beta chains drawn from one sample of a study of shared clonotypes between healthy human individuals. The table came from immunoSEQ multiplex PCR; TCRdb's copy has only in-frame clones and leaves some out. The table includes approximately 2.5 million clones, approximately 94% detected once. Sequences were obtained from naive CD4+ T cells from PBMCs. The source of these receptors is a man younger than 35 in good health. Some clones in this sample may be carry-over from other donors' samples. Both conserved end residues are part of each CDR3. Each record gives: V gene, J gene, D gene, clone size, CDR3 protein, CDR3 DNA. The D gene is left open where the match is weak. The size field is filled for only some rows; it gives once, few, many or a size class.

TRBV7-2	TRBJ2-1	.	.	CASSLESRVRLHNEQFF	TGTGCCAGCAGCTTAGAGTCAAGGGTCCGGCTCCACAATGAGCAGTTCTTC
TRBV28	TRBJ2-5	.	.	CASSSAGPSHGETQYF	TGTGCCAGCAGTTCCGCTGGGCCCTCCCACGGAGAGACCCAGTACTTC
TRBV4-1	TRBJ2-5	.	once	CASSPVVRYQETQYF	TGCGCCAGCAGCCCGGTGGTCCGGTACCAAGAGACCCAGTACTTC
TRBV4-2	TRBJ1-3	TRBD1	.	CASSQKGRDSNTIYF	TGTGCCAGCAGCCAAAAGGGCCGGGACAGCAACACCATATATTTT
TRBV7-2	TRBJ2-1	.	.	CASSFRQHNEQFF	TGTGCCAGCAGCTTCCGACAGCACAATGAGCAGTTCTTC
TRBV27	TRBJ1-2	.	.	CASTYQGWGARFYGYTF	TGTGCCAGCACCTACCAGGGTTGGGGGGCGCGTTTCTATGGCTACACCTTC
TRBV28	TRBJ1-4	.	.	CASSPNSWGLTNEKLFF	TGTGCCAGCAGTCCGAACAGTTGGGGCCTAACTAATGAAAAACTGTTTTTT
TRBV5-1	TRBJ2-7	.	.	CASSLEKRYEQYF	TGCGCCAGCAGCTTGGAAAAGCGCTACGAGCAGTACTTC
TRBV28	TRBJ2-3	TRBD2	.	CASSTTLADLTDTQYF	TGTGCCAGCAGCACCACGCTAGCGGACCTCACAGATACGCAGTATTTT
TRBV15	TRBJ1-5	.	few	CATSRAIQGSGNQPQHF	TGTGCCACCAGCAGAGCGATTCAGGGATCGGGCAATCAGCCCCAGCATTTT
TRBV11-2	TRBJ1-3	.	.	CASSLWERGDSGNTIYF	TGTGCCAGCAGTTTATGGGAACGGGGAGACTCTGGAAACACCATATATTTT
TRBV5-1	TRBJ2-1	TRBD1	.	CASSNRDSYSYNEQFF	TGCGCCAGCAGCAACCGGGACAGTTACTCCTACAATGAGCAGTTCTTC
TRBV15	TRBJ2-5	TRBD1	many	CATSRRGTGETQYF	TGTGCCACCAGCAGACGGGGGACAGGCGAGACCCAGTACTTC
TRBV28	TRBJ1-3	.	.	CATQGVLGTISGNTIYF	TGTGCCACCCAGGGAGTTTTAGGTACGATCTCTGGAAACACCATATATTTT
TRBV28	TRBJ2-7	.	.	CASRGSYEQYF	TGTGCCAGCAGGGGCTCCTACGAGCAGTACTTC
TRBV29-1	TRBJ1-1	.	few	CSVPEGRRLMNTEAFF	TGCAGCGTCCCTGAGGGACGACGACTTATGAACACTGAAGCTTTCTTT
TRBV27	TRBJ2-2	TRBD2	.	CASSLWLAGVFGELFF	TGTGCCAGCAGTTTATGGCTAGCGGGGGTTTTCGGGGAGCTGTTTTTT
TRBV10-3	TRBJ1-5	.	.	CAISESKGWQAQHF	TGTGCCATCAGTGAGTCGAAAGGTTGGCAGGCCCAGCATTTT
TRBV7-9	TRBJ2-1	TRBD2	.	CASSLGTSGTSYNEQFF	TGTGCCAGCAGCTTGGGGACTAGCGGGACGTCCTACAATGAGCAGTTCTTC
TRBV5-1	TRBJ2-7	TRBD1	.	CASSPGDRSDNEQYF	TGCGCCAGCAGCCCGGGGGACAGGAGCGATAACGAGCAGTACTTC
TRBV7-8	TRBJ1-5	TRBD1	.	CASSFLPGQGNQPQHF	TGTGCCAGCAGCTTTCTCCCGGGACAGGGGAATCAGCCCCAGCATTTT
TRBV27	TRBJ2-1	.	.	CASSLRGVLRSNNEQFF	TGTGCCAGCAGTTTACGTGGGGTGCTACGTTCCAACAATGAGCAGTTCTTC
TRBV9	TRBJ2-1	.	.	CASSSPSRGLGTSEENEQFF	TGTGCCAGCAGCTCCCCCTCGAGGGGACTTGGGACCTCCGAGGAAAATGAGCAGTTCTTC
TRBV19	TRBJ2-3	TRBD1	.	CASRDRPTDTQYF	TGTGCCAGTAGGGACAGGCCCACAGATACGCAGTATTTT
TRBV28	TRBJ2-1	.	.	CASKKSYNEQFF	TGTGCCAGCAAAAAAAGTTACAATGAGCAGTTCTTC
TRBV27	TRBJ2-3	.	.	CASSFRGGSGASRYF	TGTGCCAGCAGTTTTAGGGGCGGGTCGGGAGCCTCCCGGTATTTT
TRBV1	TRBJ1-2	.	.	CTSSQWPSNYGYTF	TGCACCAGCAGCCAGTGGCCTTCGAACTATGGCTACACCTTC
TRBV29-1	TRBJ2-5	.	.	CSVGAETQYF	TGCAGCGTCGGTGCCGAGACCCAGTACTTC
TRBV29-1	TRBJ2-2	.	.	CSVVRAGELFF	TGCAGCGTTGTTCGAGCCGGGGAGCTGTTTTTT
TRBV30	TRBJ1-2	TRBD1	.	CAWSKGDRPIAPYRGYGYTF	TGTGCCTGGAGTAAGGGAGACAGGCCAATTGCCCCTTACAGGGGGTATGGCTACACCTTC
TRBV28	TRBJ1-4	.	once	CASSFRSNNEKLFF	TGTGCCAGCAGTTTCCGCAGCAATAATGAAAAACTGTTTTTT
TRBV5-1	TRBJ1-3	.	.	CASTQDRLSGNTIYF	TGCGCCAGTACACAGGACCGCCTCTCTGGAAACACCATATATTTT
TRBV28	TRBJ2-7	.	.	CASSLSGMEEQYF	TGTGCCAGCAGTTTGTCAGGGATGGAAGAGCAGTACTTC
TRBV6-1	TRBJ1-5	.	.	CASHRTESNQPQHF	TGTGCCAGTCACCGGACAGAGAGCAATCAGCCCCAGCATTTT
TRBV30	TRBJ1-6	.	.	CALSGPSSYNSPLHF	TGTGCCTTATCAGGACCGAGCTCCTATAATTCACCCCTCCACTTT
TRBV7-3	TRBJ1-2	.	.	CASSLPGRTNYGYTF	TGTGCCAGCAGCTTACCAGGACGGACCAACTATGGCTACACCTTC
TRBV7-2	TRBJ2-1	TRBD2	.	CASGPTSGSMNEQFF	TGTGCCAGCGGGCCGACTAGCGGGAGCATGAATGAGCAGTTCTTC
TRBV4-3	TRBJ2-6	.	.	CASSQDGRGASSGANVLTF	TGCGCCAGCAGCCAAGATGGGAGAGGGGCATCCTCTGGGGCCAACGTCCTGACTTTC
TRBV5-4	TRBJ2-1	.	.	CASSLGNTGSYEQFF	TGTGCCAGCAGCTTGGGGAATACCGGGAGCTATGAGCAGTTCTTC